Following are 21 T cell receptor beta chains from one sample sequenced in a study of cytomegalovirus exposure and HLA in healthy donors. The repertoire was sequenced with immunoSEQ multiplex PCR; TCRdb's copy has only in-frame clones and lacks some. This table holds 150,000 to 200,000 clones, around 84% found once. Sample: PBMCs. Receptor source: a man between 18 and 35 years old in good health and CMV-seropositive.

The V and J genes are TRBV7-9 and TRBJ2-1; 11 nucleotides match TRBD2. The length of the CDR3 is 14 residues. Germline lookup yields CDR1 SEHNR and CDR2 FQNEAQ (reference sequence). The V segment lost 6 bases and the J segment 8 bases; nucleotides outside the gene matches: 6. The CDR3 DNA sequence: TGTGCCAGCAGTAGTAGCGGGAGGGGCGATGAGCAGTTCTTC. Its protein product is CASSSSGRGDEQFF.

The chain uses TRBV11-1 and TRBJ2-1; 9 bases align to TRBD2. The CDR3 spans 15 residues. CDR1 and CDR2 from the germline V gene are SGHAT and FQDESV (reference sequence). Trimming cost V 2 bases and J 7 bases; bases outside gene matches: 6. The CDR3 here is CASSLLAGVGNEQFF. CDR3 nucleotides: TGTGCCAGCAGCTTATTAGCGGGAGTCGGGAATGAGCAGTTCTTC.

The CDR3 protein is CASSFYRPGGQAGTEAFF. The CDR3 DNA follows: TGTGCCAGCAGTTTTTACCGACCCGGAGGACAGGCGGGCACTGAAGCTTTCTTT. The V gene is TRBV27, the J gene TRBJ1-1; the match to TRBD1 covers 7 bases. Trimming at V came to 3 bases and at J to 4 bases, leaving 17 bases not matched to a gene. The CDR3 has 18 residues. The germline V gene encodes CDR1 MNHEY and CDR2 SMNVEV (reference sequence).

This chain connects TRBV21-1 to TRBJ1-5. TRBV21-1 is an annotated pseudogene. This CDR3 has 17 amino acids. The CDR3 protein is CASSPFSEGQRDQPQHF. DNA of the CDR3: TGTGCCAGCAGCCCCTTTTCGGAGGGGCAGCGCGATCAGCCCCAGCATTTT.

J is TRBJ2-2 and V is TRBV11-2, with TRBD2 matching over 11 bases. The CDR3 spans 18 residues. V was pared by 5 bases and J by 0 bases, with 8 bases of the junction left unmatched. Per germline, CDR1 SGHAT and CDR2 FQNNGV. The CDR3 loop is CASSRGLAGLPNTGELFF. The CDR3, as DNA: TGTGCCAGCAGCCGCGGACTAGCGGGCCTTCCGAACACCGGGGAGCTGTTTTTT.

The J gene is TRBJ1-4, the V gene TRBV19; possible D gene TRBD1, 6 bases. Trimming removed 9 bases from V and 5 bases from J, with 16 bases in between. CDR3 length equals 14 residues. Germline assignment: CDR1 LNHDA and CDR2 SQIVND (reference sequence). The CDR3 loop is CASNSGGKNEKLFF. CDR3 nucleotide sequence: TGTGCCAGCAATTCGGGGGGCAAGAATGAAAAACTGTTTTTT.

This sequence joins TRBV10-1 and TRBJ2-1, with D possibly TRBD2 on 5 matching bases. Germline values: CDR1 WNHNN, CDR2 SYGVQD (reference sequence). Trimming cost V 0 bases and J 6 bases, with 12 bases left between them. The CDR3 is 15 amino acids. CDR3 sequence: CASSESFLALNEQFF. CDR3 nucleotides: TGCGCCAGCAGTGAGTCGTTCCTAGCCCTCAATGAGCAGTTCTTC.

This chain uses TRBV6-6 with TRBJ2-3, with 10 bases aligning to TRBD1. V gave up 6 bases and J gave up 4 bases; unmatched junction bases: 7. Germline CDR1 and CDR2: MNHNY and SVGAGI (reference sequence). The CDR3 is made up of 15 amino acids. DNA for the CDR3: TGTGCCAGCAGAGACCGGGACAGGGGTTCAGATACGCAGTATTTT. Translated, it gives CASRDRDRGSDTQYF.

V gene TRBV5-3 combines with J gene TRBJ2-1; 8 bases are shared with TRBD2. TRBV5-3 carries the ORF label, with uncertain function. The V gene end was trimmed by 4 bases and the J gene end by 7 bases; junction bases not matched to a gene: 13. The CDR3 contains 16 residues. CDR3 protein: CARSLPLAAILNEQFF. The CDR3 DNA sequence: TGTGCCAGAAGCCTACCACTAGCGGCCATTCTGAATGAGCAGTTCTTC.

This chain uses TRBV2 with TRBJ2-4; possibly TRBD1 for D (7 bases). The CDR3 runs to 15 residues. V shed 8 bases and J shed 0 bases, with 14 bases lying between them. Germline-derived CDR1 and CDR2 are SNHLY and FYNNEI. This chain's CDR3 is CASGGTALAKNIQYF. The DNA for the CDR3 is TGTGCCAGCGGAGGGACAGCCCTAGCCAAAAACATTCAGTACTTC.

This clone is a singleton in its sample. The genes are TRBV30 and TRBJ1-1, with 7 bases identical to TRBD1. V dropped 5 bases and J dropped 5; count of bases not matched to a gene: 8. There are 13 residues in the CDR3. CDR1 and CDR2 (germline): GTSNPN, SVGIG (reference sequence). The CDR3 spells CAWGGGGRTEAFF. CDR3 bases: TGTGCCTGGGGAGGAGGGGGCAGGACTGAAGCTTTCTTT.

Concerning this clone: One end of the junction varies from germline; a read error may be responsible. CDR3 region: CASGLGDTEAFF. The CDR3 DNA sequence: TGTGCTAGTGGTTTGGGGGACACAGAAGCTTTCTTT. V is TRBV12-5 and J is TRBJ1-1; weak D call: TRBD1 (6 bases). The V gene's germline CDR1 is LGHNT and CDR2 FRNRAP. The CDR3 extends over 12 amino acids. The complete variable domain, with remaining parts taken from reference TRBV12-5 and TRBJ1-1, reads DARVTQTPRHKVTEMGQEVTMRCQPILGHNTVFWYRQTMMQGLELLAYFRNRAPLDDSGMPKDRFSAEMPDATLATLKIQPSEPRDSAVYFCASGLGDTEAFFGQGTRLTVV.

The rearrangement joins TRBV19 to TRBJ2-1; TRBD2 matches 13 bases. CDR1 is LNHDA and CDR2 is SQIVND in the germline V gene (reference sequence). The CDR3 contains 16 residues. V shed 6 bases and J 7 bases; nucleotides not matched to a gene: 9. The chain's CDR3 is CASRLAGGPFGNEQFF. The CDR3 DNA reads as TGTGCCAGTAGACTAGCGGGAGGGCCTTTTGGGAATGAGCAGTTCTTC.

The chain links TRBV30 to TRBJ2-1; weak D call: TRBD2 (6 bases). CDR1 is GTSNPN and CDR2 is SVGIG in the germline V gene (reference sequence). The CDR3 covers 14 residues. Between the trimmed V and J ends, which lost 1 base and 6 bases, there was a span of 13 bases. The CDR3 DNA sequence: TGTGCCTGGAGTGACCGACTAGGGAGCAATGAGCAGTTCTTC. Translation gives CAWSDRLGSNEQFF.

The chain combines TRBV28 with TRBJ1-5; 8 nucleotides line up with TRBD1. CDR3 length equals 16 residues. In germline, CDR1 is MDHEN, CDR2 SYDVKM. V shed 8 bases and J 6 bases; nucleotides not matched to a gene: 15. CDR3 protein: CASGLFRGQGGQPQHF. In nucleotides, the CDR3 is TGTGCCAGCGGGCTTTTCCGTGGACAGGGTGGTCAGCCCCAGCATTTT.

The chain links TRBV6-1 to TRBJ2-5, with 15 nucleotides matching TRBD2. CDR1 is MNHNS, CDR2 SASEGT, per germline. Trimming removed 4 bases from V and 4 bases from J; junction bases left unmatched: 10. The length of the CDR3 is 18 residues. CDR3 protein: CASSATGLAGGGGETQYF. CDR3 sequence (DNA): TGTGCCAGCAGTGCTACGGGACTAGCGGGAGGTGGGGGAGAGACCCAGTACTTC.

The genes are TRBV29-1 and TRBJ2-3; TRBD2 might be the D (6 bases). With 5 bases removed from V and 0 bases from J, the gap between germline ends came to 12 bases. The length of the CDR3 is 14 residues. Germline V gene lookup returns CDR1 SQVTM and CDR2 ANQGSEA. The DNA for the CDR3 is TGCAGCGTTTCCATCGGGACTAGCACAGATACGCAGTATTTT. It translates to CSVSIGTSTDTQYF.

The CDR3 DNA follows: TGCGCCAGCAGCCCGAGGACTAGCGGCAATGAGCAGTTCTTC. Translated: CASSPRTSGNEQFF. The rearrangement uses TRBV5-1 and TRBJ2-1; TRBD2 aligns across 10 bases. This CDR3 has 14 amino acids. V was clipped by 4 bases and J by 6 bases; unmatched bases: 4. Germline V lookup: CDR1 SGHRS, CDR2 YFSETQ.

The rearrangement joins TRBV5-4 to TRBJ2-3; no reliable D call. Per the germline V gene, CDR1 is SGHNT and CDR2 is YYREEE (reference sequence). The CDR3 contains 15 residues. Trimming took 0 bases from V and 0 from J, leaving 8 bases between them. The CDR3 DNA follows: TGTGCCAGCAGCTTGGGGCCGACAAGCACAGATACGCAGTATTTT. Residues: CASSLGPTSTDTQYF.

The chain has TRBV10-3 and TRBJ1-1; possibly TRBD1 for D (6 bases). CDR1 ENHRY and CDR2 SYGVKD come from the germline V gene. V lost 1 base to trimming and J lost 1 base, with 16 bases between them. CDR3 length: 17 residues. The CDR3 sequence is CAISELPFWTANTEAFF. CDR3 DNA: TGTGCCATCAGTGAGTTACCCTTTTGGACAGCGAACACTGAAGCTTTCTTT.

The CDR3 loop reads CASTYPPETQYF. CDR3 coding DNA: TGTGCCAGCACCTACCCCCCAGAGACCCAGTACTTC. V usage is TRBV6-5 and J usage is TRBJ2-5; D ambiguous. Germline lookup yields CDR1 MNHEY and CDR2 SVGAGI. Trimming took off 7 bases at V and 4 bases at J, with 10 bases between the two ends. The CDR3 is made up of 12 amino acids.